This TCR beta chain was sequenced during a study of metastatic and nonmetastatic thyroid tumors (dated by TCRdb to 2020 to 2022). As for the study more broadly: The researchers compared repertoires between peripheral blood samples and tumor or nodule tissue samples from patients with malignant or benign thyroid disease. Findings and caveats that apply to the study as a whole: In both blood and tumor samples, TCR beta diversity was reported to be significantly higher in malignant tumors than in benign nodules.

Before undergoing thyroid surgery, none of the patients had been given any kind of treatment. Patient clinical samples collected from about 2011 to 2018 were retrospectively analysed using T-cell receptor beta sequencing. The library was produced with PCR. The sequencer was an Illumina HiSeq 4000. High-throughput sequencing was used to profile the TCR beta-chain CDR3 region of every patient. In the authors' own workflow: CDR3 differences across clinicopathological groups were used to build a classifier for discriminating distant-metastatic papillary thyroid cancer patients. Repertoire diversity was assessed with the Shannon index, and tumor-blood repertoire similarity with the Morisita-Horn index. TCRdb cleaned the public reads at Q25 with fastp, built clones with MiXCR and kept in-frame beta chains. These V and J calls are TCRdb output, not the study's own analysis. The sample table contains about 39,000 clones; only one count was recorded for under 20% of them. The ten most abundant clones make up 20% to 25% of the sample.

Ten or more counts support this clone. This clone's antigen is unknown. No base quality information exists; no much larger clone differs at one position. V is cut by 4 bases and J by 4 bases, and the space between the germline ends is 16 bases. The CDR3, cysteine through phenylalanine, is 14 amino acids long. The sequence is cut down to CDR3 DNA, 42 bases in frame from base 1. CDR1 and CDR2 are read off the germline V gene (reference sequence) as DFQATT and SNEGSKA. Sequencing input: blood. This TCR was recovered from a female donor with papillary thyroid cancer or a benign thyroid nodule (not recorded which). Some clones in this sample may be carry-over from other donors' samples. This receptor chain uses TRBV20-1 and TRBJ1-1; possibly the D gene is TRBD1, per 5 matching bases. The nucleotide sequence reads as follows: TGCAGTGCTATCGGTCCTCAGGGAGGCACTGAAGCTTTCTTT. The resulting protein is CSAIGPQGGTEAFF.